A selection of T cell receptor beta chains follows, all from one sample in a study of PD-1 blockade in mismatch repair-deficient tumors. Produced via immunoSEQ multiplex PCR; TCRdb's table is partial and in-frame only. Of approximately 100,000 clones listed, under 90% are singletons. The sample here was peripheral blood, taken 36 weeks after starting pembrolizumab. These TCRs come from an adult with mismatch repair-deficient cancer. Each CDR3 is given with its conserved first and last residue. A D gene is named only where the DNA matches it firmly. Some rows have no size entry. The others give once, few or many, or a class for an expanded clone.

j_call | v_call | clone_size | d_call | cdr3_nt | cdr3_aa
TRBJ2-3 | TRBV9 | NA | TRBD2 | TGTGCCAGCAGCCCTGGGACTAGCGGGACCTCGGATACGCAGTATTTT | CASSPGTSGTSDTQYF
TRBJ1-2 | TRBV5-4 | NA | NA | TGTGCCAGCACGCGACTGGGGGATGGCTACACCTTC | CASTRLGDGYTF
TRBJ2-5 | TRBV7-9 | NA | NA | TGTGCCAGCAGGGTACCGGGACAACTAATCGAGACCCAGTACTTC | CASRVPGQLIETQYF
TRBJ2-3 | TRBV27 | NA | NA | TGTGCCAGCAGTTCCAGAACTGGAAGAGATACGCAGTATTTT | CASSSRTGRDTQYF
TRBJ2-1 | TRBV15 | NA | TRBD2 | TGTGCCACCAGCTCGGGACTAGCGAGTGGCTACAATGAGCAGTTCTTC | CATSSGLASGYNEQFF
TRBJ2-6 | TRBV11-2 | NA | TRBD1 | TGTGCCAGCAGTCACGCGGGACAGGTATTCGGGGCCAACGTCCTGACTTTC | CASSHAGQVFGANVLTF
TRBJ1-2 | TRBV9 | NA | TRBD1 | TGTGCCAGCAGCGAGACGGACAGGGTGGATGGCTACACCTTC | CASSETDRVDGYTF
TRBJ2-1 | TRBV11-2 | NA | TRBD1 | TGTGCCAGCAGCCCCGGCAGACAGGGGCTCAATGAGCAGTTCTTC | CASSPGRQGLNEQFF
TRBJ2-6 | TRBV4-2 | NA | NA | TGTGCCAGCAGCCAAACCCCTTCGGTTCTTGGGGCCAACGTCCTGACTTTC | CASSQTPSVLGANVLTF
TRBJ2-7 | TRBV9 | many | NA | TGTGCCAGCACACCCGGGGGCGCGCCCAACGAGCAGTACTTC | CASTPGGAPNEQYF
TRBJ2-5 | TRBV29-1 | NA | NA | TGCAGCGTTGATGATAAAAATACCCAGTACTTC | CSVDDKNTQYF
TRBJ1-1 | TRBV5-1 | NA | TRBD1 | TGCGCCAGCAGCTTGGGGGGGACAGTTGAAGCTTTCTTT | CASSLGGTVEAFF
TRBJ2-1 | TRBV7-7 | NA | TRBD2 | TGTGCTAGCAGCCAGACTAGCGGTACATACAATGAGCAGTTCTTC | CASSQTSGTYNEQFF
TRBJ1-1 | TRBV19 | NA | NA | TGTGCCAGTAGTATAGATAGGCTCTCTATAAAAACTGAAGCTTTCTTT | CASSIDRLSIKTEAFF
TRBJ2-3 | TRBV9 | NA | NA | TGTGCCAGCAGCGTAGCTACGGGGCAATCCGGGGATACGCAGTATTTT | CASSVATGQSGDTQYF
TRBJ2-7 | TRBV7-6 | once | TRBD2 | TGTGCCAGCAGCTTAGCGGGAGGGGAAAGGGACGAGCAGTACTTC | CASSLAGGERDEQYF
TRBJ2-2 | TRBV9 | NA | NA | TGTGCCAGCAGCGTAGGGATCGCTTACGGGACCGGGGAGCTGTTTTTT | CASSVGIAYGTGELFF
TRBJ1-2 | TRBV28 | NA | NA | TGTGCCAGCAGTCTACCGCATGCCTATGGCTACACCTTC | CASSLPHAYGYTF
TRBJ1-5 | TRBV9 | few | NA | TGTGCCAGCAGCGATGGGGTACAGCCCCAGCATTTT | CASSDGVQPQHF
TRBJ1-1 | TRBV29-1 | NA | NA | TGCAGCGTTGGAGGGCCGGAGAACACTGAAGCTTTCTTT | CSVGGPENTEAFF
TRBJ2-1 | TRBV7-6 | once | NA | TGTGCCAGCAGCCCGAGCTCCTACAATGAGCAGTTCTTC | CASSPSSYNEQFF
TRBJ2-7 | TRBV7-2 | once | NA | TGTGCCAGCAGCTCTACAGGGAGCGAGCAGTACTTC | CASSSTGSEQYF
TRBJ2-3 | TRBV11-3 | NA | NA | TGTGCCAGCAGCCCCGGGACCCGGGTCTCAGATACGCAGTATTTT | CASSPGTRVSDTQYF
TRBJ1-1 | TRBV2 | NA | NA | TGTGCCAGCCGTGGAACTGAAGCTTTCTTT | CASRGTEAFF
TRBJ2-7 | TRBV2 | NA | TRBD2 | TGTGCCAGCAGTGAAGCGCTAGCGGGGCAGTACTTC | CASSEALAGQYF
TRBJ2-7 | TRBV7-9 | NA | TRBD2 | TGTGCCAGCAGCTTAGGAGGGACTAGCTACGAGCAGTACTTC | CASSLGGTSYEQYF
TRBJ1-4 | TRBV25-1 | NA | NA | TGTGCCAGCAGTGAGTTCAGGGGCGCAACTAATGAAAAACTGTTTTTT | CASSEFRGATNEKLFF